A single sample is the source of the 12 T cell receptor beta chains below, sequenced in a study of blood T cell repertoires in COVID-19. Some clones are missing from TCRdb's copy, which holds only in-frame ones; the method was immunoSEQ multiplex PCR. The table records tens of thousands of clones, roughly nine tenths of them present only once. The sequenced material came from peripheral blood. These receptors came from a man between 45 and 60 years old with acute or convalescent COVID-19.

The CDR3 loop is CASSLISDHYNEQFF. The CDR3 DNA sequence: TGTGCCAGCAGCTTGATCAGCGACCACTACAATGAGCAGTTCTTC. This chain joins TRBV5-8 and TRBJ2-1; D unclear. V lost 1 base and J 3 bases, leaving 11 bases between the germline ends. The germline CDR1 and CDR2 sequences are SGHTS and YDEGEE. There are 15 residues in the CDR3.

This chain links TRBV21-1 with TRBJ2-7; the table's D call of TRBD1 was not tested on the DNA. TRBV21-1 is flagged as a pseudogene. The CDR3 is 14 amino acids. The CDR3 DNA sequence: TGTGCCAGCAGCAAAAAGGGGATTTCCTACGAGCAGTACGTC. Its translation is CASSKKGISYEQYV.

The DNA for the CDR3 is TGTGCCAGCAGCGGAGCGGGGAACACAGATACGCAGTATTTT. Protein product: CASSGAGNTDTQYF. This rearrangement joins TRBV5-8 to TRBJ2-3; 7 bases fit TRBD2. This CDR3 has 14 residues. V lost 4 bases to trimming and J lost 2 bases; unmatched junction nucleotides: 4. Germline V gene data show CDR1 as SGHTS and CDR2 as YDEGEE.

The J gene is TRBJ2-1, the V gene TRBV2; D might be TRBD2 (6 bases). V lost 4 bases to trimming and J lost 5 bases, with 12 bases between them. CDR1 SNHLY and CDR2 FYNNEI come from the germline V gene. CDR3 length: 14 amino acids. For the CDR3, the DNA is TGTGCCAGCAGTGGAGGAGGGCGGCACAATGAGCAGTTCTTC. It translates to CASSGGGRHNEQFF.

This clone was picked up one time. This chain joins TRBV7-2 and TRBJ1-1; 8 positions match TRBD1. The germline gives CDR1 SGHTA, CDR2 FQGNSA. Trimming cost V 6 bases and J 2 bases; bases outside gene matches: 2. The CDR3 extends over 13 amino acids. CDR3 sequence reads: CASRDRANTEAFF. In DNA, the CDR3 is TGTGCCAGCAGGGACAGGGCTAACACTGAAGCTTTCTTT.

The CDR3 bases are TGTGCCAGCAGCGACGGGGGGTGGCAAGAGACCCAGTACTTC. Amino acid sequence: CASSDGGWQETQYF. The chain is built from TRBV11-2 and TRBJ2-5; 7 nucleotides line up with TRBD2. The CDR3 length is 14 residues. Germline V gene sequence: CDR1 SGHAT, CDR2 FQNNGV. After removal of 5 bases from V and 2 bases from J, the junction contained 5 bases not matched to a gene.

The genes are TRBV19 and TRBJ2-1; 9 bases align to TRBD1. With V trimmed by 5 bases and J by 8 bases, 7 bases remained unmatched. The CDR3 runs to 14 residues. CDR1 is LNHDA, CDR2 SQIVND, per germline (reference sequence). The CDR3 is CASSVGTGSDEQFF. The CDR3 DNA follows: TGTGCCAGTAGTGTGGGGACAGGGTCCGATGAGCAGTTCTTC.

This sequence joins TRBV25-1 and TRBJ1-4; TRBD1 matches 12 bases. Germline assignment: CDR1 MGHDK and CDR2 SYGVNS. V was pared by 5 bases and J by 8 bases, with 6 bases of the junction left unmatched. This CDR3 spans 15 amino acids. CDR3 sequence: CASSNTGQGAEKLFF. In nucleotides, the CDR3 is TGTGCCAGCAGTAATACGGGACAGGGGGCCGAAAAACTGTTTTTT.

The V call is TRBV11-3, the J call TRBJ2-1; no definite D call. The CDR3 covers 14 residues. CDR1 and CDR2 (germline): SGHNT, YENEEA. Trimming pared 1 base from V and 4 bases from J, leaving 8 bases between. The CDR3 region is CASSLGSGYNEQFF. For the CDR3, the DNA is TGTGCCAGCAGCTTAGGTTCCGGGTACAATGAGCAGTTCTTC.

V usage is TRBV3-1 (or the pseudogene TRBV3-2) and J usage is TRBJ2-1; 7 bases map to TRBD1. The germline gives CDR1 LGHDT, CDR2 YNNKEL (reference sequence). Germline trimming cut 4 bases from V and 9 bases from J; bases unmatched to any gene: 9. The CDR3 covers 14 residues. This CDR3 reads CASSLRVGDSEQFF. CDR3 in DNA: TGTGCCAGCAGCCTCAGGGTTGGGGACAGTGAGCAGTTCTTC.

This clone appeared a few times. This chain connects TRBV28 to TRBJ2-7; perhaps TRBD2 as D (6 bases). V dropped 6 bases and J dropped 2 bases, with 14 bases sitting between them. The CDR3 length is 14 residues. Germline CDR1 is MDHEN and CDR2 is SYDVKM. CDR3 residues: CASRGLARTYEQYF. The CDR3 region has the DNA TGTGCCAGCAGGGGGCTAGCGCGCACCTACGAGCAGTACTTC.

V usage is TRBV14 and J usage is TRBJ2-1; TRBD2 agrees at 11 bases. The V gene's germline CDR1 is SGHDN and CDR2 FVKESK. There are 15 residues in the CDR3. V dropped 5 bases and J dropped 6; count of bases not matched to a gene: 6. This CDR3 is CASSALAGVSNEQFF. CDR3 in DNA: TGTGCCAGCAGCGCACTAGCGGGAGTGTCCAATGAGCAGTTCTTC.